These T cell receptor beta chains were read from a single sample in a study of shared clonotypes between healthy human individuals. Assay used: immunoSEQ multiplex PCR; TCRdb lists only in-frame clones, some missing. The sample includes about 800,000 clones, 90% to 97% seen only once; the top ten take less than 0.25%. Sequencing used naive CD8+ T cells sorted from blood. The origin of the receptors is a man aged 30-40 years in good health. The CDR3 runs from the conserved cysteine through the conserved F or W. Fields, in order: V gene, CDR3 length, J gene, CDR3 protein.

TRBV28	16	TRBJ2-1	CASSLYRGSSYNEQFF
TRBV4-1	16	TRBJ1-1	CASSQGGTGARTEAFF
TRBV5-1	18	TRBJ2-1	CASSLLSGGLSSYNEQFF
TRBV27	14	TRBJ2-5	CASRQGGPIEGQYF
TRBV11-3	15	TRBJ2-5	CASSSTRIGDGTQYF
TRBV2	14	TRBJ2-1	CASRGLAGDNEQFF
TRBV6-1	14	TRBJ2-1	CAAGTSIPGNEQFF
TRBV29-1	13	TRBJ2-2	CSARQIPTGELFF
TRBV14	18	TRBJ2-5	CASSRTSGRQGIQETQYF
TRBV27	14	TRBJ2-1	CASSGLAGAREQFF
TRBV30	10	TRBJ2-3	CAYDGDTQYF
TRBV28	16	TRBJ2-5	CASSLMTGSLQETQYF
TRBV7-8	17	TRBJ2-3	CASSAWGGSRNADTQYF
TRBV5-1	14	TRBJ2-7	CASSSRGRKDEQYF
TRBV7-9	15	TRBJ2-1	CASSQGLAIYNEQFF
TRBV7-2	17	TRBJ2-3	CASSFPISKFGTDTQYF
TRBV4-1	13	TRBJ2-5	CASGDRNQETQYF
TRBV10-1	16	TRBJ2-3	CASSASLAGEWDTQYF
TRBV4-1	15	TRBJ2-1	CASSQAEFQYNEQFF
TRBV27	15	TRBJ1-2	CASSLRTPGHYGYTF
TRBV13	14	TRBJ2-7	CASSLRDFPYEQYF
TRBV7-9	14	TRBJ2-5	CASSEYSNQETQYF
TRBV19	14	TRBJ1-2	CASSMGVTNYGYTF
TRBV11-2	15	TRBJ2-7	CASSSTSGEVYEQYF
TRBV29-1	11	TRBJ2-3	CTSGRTDTQYF
TRBV30	12	TRBJ2-7	CAWSWTGLEQYF
TRBV5-4	14	TRBJ2-1	CASSLWGRRDEQFF
TRBV10-2	13	TRBJ2-1	CASNGAERGEQFF
TRBV5-1	16	TRBJ1-3	CASSLEAESSGNTIYF
TRBV27	14	TRBJ2-5	CASSLLGWDETQYF
TRBV27	16	TRBJ1-5	CASSPDETGVLRPQHF
TRBV11-2	11	TRBJ1-2	CASSHSYGYTF
TRBV6-6	13	TRBJ1-1	CASSYSTGTEAFF
TRBV5-6	14	TRBJ2-7	CASSYGTGKYEQYF
TRBV7-9	15	TRBJ2-5	CASSQGLAGQETQYF
TRBV27	11	TRBJ1-1	CASSLSGRAFF
TRBV11-2	14	TRBJ2-5	CASSADREQETQYF
TRBV7-9	14	TRBJ2-7	CASSARTGTYEQYF
TRBV19	14	TRBJ2-1	CASGLAGGLNEQFF
TRBV29-1	14	TRBJ1-1	CSVRLEGRGTEAFF
TRBV27	19	TRBJ2-3	CASGQPGGPVHPSTDTQYF
TRBV7-9	14	TRBJ2-7	CASSHRTEPYEQYF
TRBV13	16	TRBJ2-3	CASSSIGTDSTDTQYF
TRBV13	16	TRBJ2-7	CASSFRGTGISYEQYF
TRBV27	15	TRBJ2-1	CASSLGTAVYNEQFF
TRBV28	15	TRBJ2-2	CASSQPRLNTGELFF